Listed here is a single TCR beta chain. The antigen remains unidentified. V shed 5 bases, J shed 4 bases, and the junction held 7 bases outside the gene matches. The CDR3 covers 16 residues. The germline gives CDR1 SGHNT, CDR2 YYREEE (reference sequence). These data come from a study of PD-1 blockade in classical Hodgkin lymphoma. Study-wide background: Nivolumab dosed at 3 mg/kg went to patients intravenously every 2 weeks. Study conclusions and caveats: Complete responders' diversity at baseline resembled that of newly diagnosed patients. According to reports, newly diagnosed patients had lower baseline TCR diversity than healthy donors, and relapsed/refractory patients had lower baseline TCR diversity still. The study found that TCR diversity rose significantly by C4D1 in CD4+ but not CD8+ cells.

Relapse was seen in all patients after autologous stem cell transplantation, and brentuximab vedotin exposure was variable. The study isolated CD8+ T cells from thawed PBMCs by magnetic negative selection. Using immunoSEQ multiplex PCR, the repertoire was profiled, and TCRdb retains in-frame clones only, with some absent. The sample gives a few thousand clones, roughly 59% of which show up once; 25% to 35% is in the top ten. V gene TRBV5-4 combines with J gene TRBJ2-1, with 12 bases lining up with TRBD2. The clonotype originates from a human donor with classical Hodgkin lymphoma. Sequencing was performed on CD8+ T cells from blood, taken at baseline. The CDR3 DNA follows: TGTGCCAGCAGTTCTAGCGGGAGGGCCGTATACAATGAGCAGTTCTTC. This translates into CASSSSGRAVYNEQFF. The variable domain in full, completed from reference TRBV5-4 and TRBJ2-1, reads ETGVTQSPTHLIKTRGQQVTLRCSSQSGHNTVSWYQQALGQGPQFIFQYYREEENGRGNFPPRFSGLQFPNYSSELNVNALELDDSALYLCASSSSGRAVYNEQFFGPGTRLTVL.